A selection of T cell receptor beta chains follows, all from one sample in a study of T-cell reconstitution after alpha-beta-depleted transplantation in children. One entry per CDR3 protein, called by TCRdb with MiXCR from the PCR reads. The data contain 440,000 or so distinct CDR3 sequences, around 46% of them singletons. The sequencing used PBMCs, collected before TCRalphabeta/CD19-depleted stem cell transplant. These receptors were obtained from a girl aged 2-10 years with aplastic anemia, due to receive a stem cell transplant. Both conserved end residues are part of each CDR3. The D gene is left open where the match is weak. For some rows the clone size is stated as once, few or many, or as a class when expanded; others skip it.

D,V,J,size,CDR3,DNA
.,TRBV4-1,TRBJ2-5,many,CASSQEPGEVTQYF,TGCGCCAGCAGCCAAGAACCCGGCGAGGTGACCCAGTACTTC
TRBD1,TRBV27,TRBJ2-4,.,CASSLWGTGKNIQYF,TGTGCCAGCAGTTTGTGGGGGACAGGAAAAAACATTCAGTACTTC
.,TRBV28,TRBJ1-1,.,CASSPPRAYRTEAFF,TGTGCCAGCAGTCCCCCACGGGCTTATCGTACTGAAGCTTTCTTT
.,TRBV28,TRBJ2-3,.,CASSRGKGSTDTQYF,TGTGCCAGCAGTCGGGGGAAGGGAAGCACAGATACGCAGTATTTT
.,TRBV11-2,TRBJ2-5,many,CASSPHQETQYF,TGTGCCAGCAGCCCTCATCAAGAGACCCAGTACTTC
.,TRBV7-2,TRBJ2-1,.,CASSPRRANYNEQFF,TGTGCCAGCAGCCCCCGTCGAGCGAACTACAATGAGCAGTTCTTC
.,TRBV20-1,TRBJ2-7,many,CRRFFSYEQYF,TGCAGACGATTTTTCTCCTACGAGCAGTACTTC
.,TRBV5-1,TRBJ2-3,.,CASSGRGYGDTQYF,TGCGCCAGCAGCGGCAGGGGCTACGGGGATACGCAGTATTTT
TRBD2,TRBV4-1,TRBJ2-5,many,CASSPGLAGRGETQYF,TGCGCCAGCAGCCCGGGACTAGCGGGGCGGGGGGAGACCCAGTACTTC
TRBD2,TRBV5-6,TRBJ2-1,.,CASSLRTSGIGRHEQFF,TGTGCCAGCAGCTTGAGAACTAGCGGGATCGGGAGGCATGAGCAGTTCTTC
.,TRBV11-1,TRBJ2-1,few,CASSISNEQFF,TGTGCCAGCAGTATTAGCAATGAGCAGTTCTTC
.,TRBV20-1,TRBJ2-2,once,CSARDRHRANTGELFF,TGCAGTGCTAGAGATCGGCACAGAGCGAACACCGGGGAGCTGTTTTTT
TRBD1,TRBV5-1,TRBJ1-1,.,CASSTGQAYRTEAFF,TGCGCCAGCAGCACGGGACAGGCTTACAGGACTGAAGCTTTCTTT
.,TRBV10-3,TRBJ2-7,few,CAILDPDLTYEQYF,TGTGCCATTCTCGACCCTGATTTAACCTACGAGCAGTACTTC
TRBD2,TRBV12-3/TRBV12-4,TRBJ2-7,many,CASSSPPGGEQYF,TGTGCCAGCAGCTCGCCCCCGGGAGGAGAGCAGTACTTC
.,TRBV29-1,TRBJ2-7,.,CSVETPGRVPYEQYF,TGCAGCGTTGAAACTCCAGGGCGCGTTCCCTACGAGCAGTACTTC
.,TRBV20-1,TRBJ1-5,.,CCAEPGTGLHGSNQPQHF,TGCTGTGCTGAGCCGGGGACGGGGTTACACGGTAGCAATCAGCCCCAGCATTTT
.,TRBV6-1,TRBJ1-2,.,CASSEMGGYTF,TGTGCCAGCAGTGAGATGGGTGGCTACACCTTC
.,TRBV7-9,TRBJ2-1,.,CATLGGEQFF,TGTGCCACCCTAGGGGGTGAGCAGTTCTTC
.,TRBV28,TRBJ2-3,.,CASRESGLTTDTQYF,TGTGCCAGCAGAGAGTCAGGGCTTACCACAGATACGCAGTATTTT
.,TRBV20-1,TRBJ2-4,.,CSAPPSLAKNIQYF,TGCAGTGCTCCTCCCTCCCTAGCCAAAAACATTCAGTACTTC
TRBD1,TRBV29-1,TRBJ2-5,.,CSVWQGAVQETQYF,TGCAGCGTTTGGCAGGGGGCCGTCCAAGAGACCCAGTACTTC
.,TRBV12-3/TRBV12-4,TRBJ1-4,.,CASTNEKLFF,TGTGCCAGCACCAATGAAAAACTGTTTTTT
.,TRBV9,TRBJ2-6,.,CASSVEGGLGSGANVLTF,TGTGCCAGCAGCGTAGAGGGGGGGTTGGGCTCTGGGGCCAACGTCCTGACTTTC
.,TRBV7-6,TRBJ1-1,many,CASSLAAGLNTEAFF,TGTGCCAGCAGCTTAGCTGCGGGTTTGAACACTGAAGCTTTCTTT
.,TRBV4-1,TRBJ2-1,.,CASSQGLGISYNEQFF,TGCGCCAGCAGCCAAGGATTGGGGATCTCCTACAATGAGCAGTTCTTC
.,TRBV6-5,TRBJ2-7,few,CASRRGANEQYF,TGTGCCAGCAGAAGAGGGGCGAACGAGCAGTACTTC
.,TRBV20-1,TRBJ1-5,.,CSARVRGGQPQHF,TGCAGTGCTAGAGTTCGAGGGGGTCAGCCCCAGCATTTT
.,TRBV5-6,TRBJ2-6,many,CASSLRVSGANVLTF,TGTGCCAGCAGCTTGCGGGTCTCTGGGGCCAACGTCCTGACTTTC
TRBD2,TRBV6-1,TRBJ2-7,.,CASRVPQRLAGYEQYF,TGTGCCAGCAGAGTCCCCCAGAGGCTAGCGGGGTACGAGCAGTACTTC
TRBD2,TRBV12-3/TRBV12-4,TRBJ2-6,.,CASSFLTRGGTTTNSGANVLTF,TGTGCCAGCAGTTTTCTCACTCGGGGGGGGACCACTACTAACTCTGGGGCCAACGTCCTGACTTTC
TRBD2,TRBV20-1,TRBJ2-1,.,CSRSSGSSYNEQFF,TGCAGTCGCTCTAGCGGGAGCTCCTACAATGAGCAGTTCTTC
TRBD2,TRBV4-1,TRBJ2-3,.,CSSSHRSASGSFGTDTQYF,TGCTCCAGCAGCCATCGGTCGGCTAGCGGGAGCTTCGGCACAGATACGCAGTATTTT
.,TRBV30,TRBJ1-6,many,CAWSVREALHF,TGTGCCTGGAGTGTCCGGGAGGCCCTCCACTTT
.,TRBV5-1,TRBJ2-1,many,CASSLSGPYNEQFF,TGCGCCAGCAGCTTGAGCGGACCCTACAATGAGCAGTTCTTC
.,TRBV20-1,TRBJ2-7,once,CSARGRPYEQYF,TGCAGTGCTAGAGGTCGTCCCTACGAGCAGTACTTC
.,TRBV28,TRBJ2-1,once,CASSIGMYNEQFF,TGTGCCAGCAGTATCGGGATGTACAATGAGCAGTTCTTC
.,TRBV7-9,TRBJ2-7,.,CASSPRPMQDSYEQYF,TGTGCCAGCAGCCCCCGCCCTATGCAGGATTCCTACGAGCAGTACTTC
.,TRBV15,TRBJ2-7,.,CATSRERVSSYEQYF,TGTGCCACCAGCAGGGAGCGGGTCAGCTCCTACGAGCAGTACTTC
.,TRBV5-1,TRBJ2-3,few,CASMIGASTDTQYF,TGCGCCAGCATGATAGGGGCGAGCACAGATACGCAGTATTTT
TRBD2,TRBV10-1,TRBJ2-1,.,CASSESRSGDLSVNEQFF,TGCGCCAGCAGTGAGTCAAGGAGCGGGGACCTCTCCGTCAATGAGCAGTTCTTC
TRBD1,TRBV20-1,TRBJ2-7,.,CSAPHRGGGYEQYF,TGCAGTGCTCCTCACAGGGGCGGCGGATACGAGCAGTACTTC
TRBD1,TRBV29-1,TRBJ1-2,.,CSVEDRQGAFYGYTF,TGCAGCGTTGAAGACCGTCAGGGGGCGTTCTATGGCTACACCTTC
.,TRBV7-8,TRBJ2-7,.,CASSRTGPEQYF,TGTGCCAGCAGCCGAACAGGGCCCGAGCAGTACTTC
TRBD2,TRBV20-1,TRBJ2-3,.,CSAYTSGDTDTQYF,TGCAGTGCTTATACTAGCGGGGACACAGATACGCAGTATTTT
.,TRBV20-1,TRBJ1-3,many,CSALGQSEGNTIYF,TGCAGTGCGCTTGGACAGTCCGAAGGAAACACCATATATTTT
.,TRBV7-9,TRBJ2-1,few,CASSLGFGSGYNEQFF,TGTGCCAGCAGCTTAGGATTCGGGAGCGGATACAATGAGCAGTTCTTC
TRBD1,TRBV15,TRBJ1-5,.,CATCRDRVNQPQHF,TGTGCCACCTGCCGGGACAGGGTGAATCAGCCCCAGCATTTT
TRBD2,TRBV5-1,TRBJ2-7,.,CASSPGRGHEQYF,TGCGCCAGCAGCCCCGGGAGGGGACACGAGCAGTACTTC
.,TRBV5-6,TRBJ2-7,few,CANPEGTYEQYF,TGTGCCAACCCAGAAGGAACCTACGAGCAGTACTTC
TRBD1,TRBV29-1,TRBJ2-7,once,CSVDVTGGRNEQYF,TGCAGCGTTGACGTGACAGGGGGCCGTAACGAGCAGTACTTC